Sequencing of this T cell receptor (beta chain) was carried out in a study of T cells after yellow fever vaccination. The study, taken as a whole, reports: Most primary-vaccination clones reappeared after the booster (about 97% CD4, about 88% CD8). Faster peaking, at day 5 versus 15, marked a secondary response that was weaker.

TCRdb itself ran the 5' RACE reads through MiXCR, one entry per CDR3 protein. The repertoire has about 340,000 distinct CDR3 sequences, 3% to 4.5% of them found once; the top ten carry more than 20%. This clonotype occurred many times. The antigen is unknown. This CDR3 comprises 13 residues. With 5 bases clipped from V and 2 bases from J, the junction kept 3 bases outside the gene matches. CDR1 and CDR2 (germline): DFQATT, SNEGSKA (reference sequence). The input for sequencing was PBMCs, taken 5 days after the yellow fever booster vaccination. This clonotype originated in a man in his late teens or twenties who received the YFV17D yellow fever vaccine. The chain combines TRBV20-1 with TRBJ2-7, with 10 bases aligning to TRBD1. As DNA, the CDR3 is TGCAGTGCTCGACAGGGGGCGGCCTACGAGCAGTACTTC. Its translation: CSARQGAAYEQYF.